Listed below are T cell receptor beta chains from one sample, sequenced in a study of regulatory T cells in long-lasting Graves disease. TCRdb re-derived calls from the multiplex PCR reads in MiXCR, one entry per CDR3 protein. Among 450,000 or so distinct CDR3 sequences listed, around 20% were seen once. This specimen consisted of peripheral blood mononuclear cells (PBMCs), obtained when the disease was refractory, from a patient treated with antithyroid drugs. These receptors were collected from a female donor with Graves disease. The CDR3 runs from the conserved cysteine through the conserved F or W. A D gene is named only where the DNA matches it firmly. Only part of the rows carry a size: once, few, many, or a class if the clone is expanded.

size,D,V,J,CDR3,DNA
few,TRBD1,TRBV5-1,TRBJ1-4,CASSLNPGQATKMEKLFF,TGCGCCAGCAGCTTGAACCCGGGACAGGCCACTAAAATGGAAAAACTGTTTTTT
many,-,TRBV28,TRBJ2-7,CASSRTVPEQYF,TGTGCCAGCAGCAGGACAGTCCCGGAGCAGTACTTC
-,TRBD1,TRBV6-1,TRBJ1-1,CASSRQGAMNTEAFF,TGTGCCAGCAGTCGACAGGGCGCTATGAACACTGAAGCTTTCTTT
few,-,TRBV9,TRBJ1-5,CASSVEGVNQPQHF,TGTGCCAGCAGCGTAGAGGGGGTTAATCAGCCCCAGCATTTT
-,-,TRBV9,TRBJ2-3,CASSVGQGTDTQYF,TGTGCCAGCAGCGTAGGACAGGGCACAGATACGCAGTATTTT
-,TRBD1,TRBV5-5,TRBJ2-5,CASSDLEGTGQETQYF,TGTGCCAGCAGCGATCTCGAGGGGACAGGCCAAGAGACCCAGTACTTC
-,-,TRBV2,TRBJ1-1,CASHFEGKNTEAFF,TGTGCCAGCCATTTCGAGGGCAAGAACACTGAAGCTTTCTTT
many,-,TRBV15,TRBJ1-6,CATSREGNSPLHF,TGTGCCACCAGCAGAGAAGGGAATTCACCCCTCCACTTT
-,TRBD2,TRBV28,TRBJ2-1,CASSESGLAYNEQFF,TGTGCCAGCAGTGAGTCGGGACTAGCCTACAATGAGCAGTTCTTC
many,TRBD1,TRBV27,TRBJ2-7,CASSFAGGYEQYF,TGTGCCAGCAGTTTCGCAGGGGGCTACGAGCAGTACTTC
few,-,TRBV24-1,TRBJ1-5,CATSDRGAVQPQHF,TGTGCCACCAGTGATCGGGGGGCCGTTCAGCCCCAGCATTTT
many,TRBD1,TRBV25-1,TRBJ2-7,CASSGGQGWRYEQYF,TGTGCCAGCAGTGGAGGACAGGGTTGGCGCTACGAGCAGTACTTC
-,TRBD2,TRBV6-1,TRBJ2-3,CASRLTSAVDTQYF,TGTGCCAGCAGACTAACTAGCGCGGTAGATACGCAGTATTTT
-,-,TRBV20-1,TRBJ2-7,CSAAGLWKSGEQYF,TGCAGTGCCGCGGGACTCTGGAAATCTGGCGAGCAGTACTTC
few,-,TRBV4-1,TRBJ1-2,CASSQEGRLGYGYTF,TGCGCCAGCAGCCAAGAGGGGAGATTGGGCTATGGCTACACCTTC
-,TRBD2,TRBV27,TRBJ2-3,CASSSLPLGRGTDTQYF,TGTGCCAGCAGTTCCTTGCCTCTAGGGAGGGGCACAGATACGCAGTATTTT
few,-,TRBV15,TRBJ1-1,CATSRPPANTEAFF,TGTGCCACCAGCAGACCTCCCGCGAACACTGAAGCTTTCTTT
many,-,TRBV28,TRBJ2-7,CASRSKTLTRIEQYF,TGTGCCAGCAGGTCCAAGACTTTAACTCGGATCGAGCAGTACTTC
-,TRBD1,TRBV19,TRBJ1-3,CASSVGTAFSGNTIYF,TGTGCCAGTAGTGTCGGGACAGCCTTCTCTGGAAACACCATATATTTT
-,TRBD2,TRBV19,TRBJ2-7,CASNPGGRDYKYEQYF,TGTGCCAGTAACCCCGGAGGAAGGGACTATAAATACGAGCAGTACTTC
many,TRBD1,TRBV28,TRBJ1-5,CASRNSPPGQGAQPQHF,TGTGCCAGCAGAAACTCCCCGCCGGGACAGGGGGCCCAGCCCCAGCATTTT
many,-,TRBV30,TRBJ2-5,CAWRGWNKGETQYF,TGTGCCTGGAGAGGGTGGAACAAGGGGGAGACCCAGTACTTC
-,-,TRBV20-1,TRBJ2-7,CSARELNLEQYF,TGCAGTGCTAGAGAATTGAATTTAGAGCAGTACTTC
-,-,TRBV15,TRBJ2-7,CATSRDDGLIYEQYF,TGTGCCACCAGCAGGGACGACGGACTAATCTACGAGCAGTACTTC
many,TRBD2,TRBV5-1,TRBJ2-2,CASRLEELAGGWTGELFF,TGCGCCAGCAGGCTTGAGGAACTAGCGGGAGGATGGACCGGGGAGCTGTTTTTT
-,TRBD2,TRBV19,TRBJ2-5,CASRFIGGETQYF,TGTGCCAGTAGGTTTATCGGGGGGGAGACCCAGTACTTC
many,-,TRBV28,TRBJ1-1,CASYQKWRGTEAFF,TGTGCCAGCTATCAGAAATGGCGTGGCACTGAAGCTTTCTTT
few,-,TRBV27,TRBJ2-7,CASSFRGSPEEQYF,TGTGCCAGCAGTTTTCGGGGTAGCCCGGAAGAGCAGTACTTC
-,-,TRBV7-9,TRBJ1-3,CAIKWPGNTIYF,TGTGCCATCAAGTGGCCTGGAAACACCATATATTTT
-,TRBD2,TRBV20-1,TRBJ2-7,CSARDQRTSGYEQYF,TGCAGTGCTAGAGATCAACGGACTAGCGGGTACGAGCAGTACTTC
-,TRBD2,TRBV5-1,TRBJ2-1,CASSPGTRGNEQFF,TGCGCCAGCAGCCCCGGGACTAGAGGGAATGAGCAGTTCTTC
many,-,TRBV28,TRBJ1-4,CASSGPTTWGFF,TGTGCCAGCTCCGGACCTACTACCTGGGGGTTTTTT
-,-,TRBV18,TRBJ2-2,CASSLQGIMNTGELFF,TGTGCCAGCTCTCTTCAGGGGATAATGAACACCGGGGAGCTGTTTTTT
-,TRBD2,TRBV20-1,TRBJ2-7,CSATSLAGGEEQYF,TGCAGTGCTACCTCCCTAGCGGGAGGGGAAGAGCAGTACTTC
-,-,TRBV6-5,TRBJ2-2,CASSYVPYTGELFF,TGTGCCAGCAGTTACGTGCCTTACACCGGGGAGCTGTTTTTT
many,TRBD2,TRBV6-1,TRBJ2-5,CASTRSRGGTQYF,TGTGCCAGCACGCGGTCCCGGGGGGGGACCCAGTACTTC
few,-,TRBV6-1,TRBJ1-1,CASTLLYMNTEAFF,TGTGCCAGCACCCTTCTATACATGAACACTGAAGCTTTCTTT
many,-,TRBV2,TRBJ2-7,CASRVSGAAYEQYF,TGTGCCAGCAGGGTTAGCGGAGCGGCCTACGAGCAGTACTTC
few,-,TRBV24-1,TRBJ2-3,CATSVPDAPGGDTQYF,TGTGCCACCAGTGTCCCGGACGCCCCCGGCGGCGATACGCAGTATTTT
many,-,TRBV29-1,TRBJ1-2,CSVEDHRASYGYTF,TGCAGCGTTGAAGATCACAGGGCGAGCTATGGCTACACCTTC
many,TRBD1,TRBV18,TRBJ1-2,CASSPSRQGYYGYTF,TGTGCCAGCTCACCTTCTCGACAGGGCTACTATGGCTACACCTTC
many,TRBD1,TRBV7-2,TRBJ1-1,CASSLNRGSEAFF,TGTGCCAGCAGCTTAAACAGGGGATCTGAAGCTTTCTTT
-,-,TRBV10-3,TRBJ1-4,CAISESMEDGDEKLFF,TGTGCCATCAGTGAGTCTATGGAGGACGGGGATGAAAAACTGTTTTTT
few,-,TRBV6-1,TRBJ1-2,CASSAQGFRGYGYTF,TGTGCCAGCAGTGCGCAGGGGTTCCGGGGTTATGGCTACACCTTC
few,-,TRBV14,TRBJ2-5,CASRRGSEETQYF,TGTGCCAGCAGGCGCGGGTCAGAAGAGACCCAGTACTTC
many,-,TRBV20-1,TRBJ2-7,CSAREGITYRLGEQYF,TGCAGTGCTAGAGAGGGAATAACTTACAGGCTAGGCGAGCAGTACTTC
-,-,TRBV5-6,TRBJ2-2,CASSSDSFDRELFF,TGTGCCAGCAGCTCGGACAGTTTTGACCGGGAGCTGTTTTTT
many,TRBD1,TRBV7-8,TRBJ2-2,CASSLDRGVNGELFF,TGTGCCAGCAGCTTAGACAGGGGAGTAAACGGGGAGCTGTTTTTT